A selection of T cell receptor beta chains follows, all from one sample in a study of cytomegalovirus exposure and HLA in healthy donors. Assay used: immunoSEQ multiplex PCR; TCRdb lists only in-frame clones, some missing. The sample shows some 93,000 clones, under 90% of them seen only once. The sample consisted of PBMCs. Receptors were obtained from a man in his forties or fifties in good health and CMV-seronegative. CDR3s include the opening cysteine and the closing phenylalanine or tryptophan.

CASSSRGGYNTGELFF	TRBV28	TRBJ2-2
CASSSPRLAGEGGTDTQYF	TRBV27	TRBJ2-3
CATGGQGIRQGQFF	TRBV19	TRBJ2-1
CASSTRQGRWEGYTF	TRBV19	TRBJ1-2
CASSGETGGYTF	TRBV10-2	TRBJ1-2
CASSVDHSGTQYF	TRBV9	TRBJ2-3
CASSLSTSGQTGELFF	TRBV7-3	TRBJ2-2
CASSPGTSLSYEQYF	TRBV27	TRBJ2-7
CASIHPGRNTEAFF	TRBV28	TRBJ1-1
CASSFRGAGYTF	TRBV27	TRBJ1-2
CASSLYPPDRRGSLLTSNYGYTF	TRBV27	TRBJ1-2
CASSTRRQETQYF	TRBV19	TRBJ2-5
CASSRTIVDTQYF	TRBV11-2	TRBJ2-3
CASKTGRGGEKLFF	TRBV6-1	TRBJ1-4
CASSSIAGGLFEQYF	TRBV28	TRBJ2-7
CASSIPGHLYEQYF	TRBV19	TRBJ2-7
CASSRRTGGEKLFF	TRBV7-9	TRBJ1-4
CASMVRGTDTQYF	TRBV6-5	TRBJ2-3